The 18 T cell receptor beta chains below come from one sample, sequenced in a study of OX40 agonist ivuxolimab in advanced cancers. Using immunoSEQ multiplex PCR, the repertoire was profiled, and TCRdb retains in-frame clones only, with some absent. The profile shows 89,000 or so clones, almost 90% of them singletons. The material sequenced was CD4+ or CD8+ T cells sorted from blood, taken in a trial of the OX40 agonist ivuxolimab. The receptors derive from an adult with an advanced solid tumor such as melanoma, head and neck, liver or kidney cancer.

V usage is TRBV15 and J usage is TRBJ2-5; 9 bases map to TRBD1. The CDR3 is made up of 16 amino acids. The germline V gene has CDR1 LNHNV and CDR2 YYDKDF (reference sequence). The J segment lost 0 bases and the V segment lost 3 bases, leaving 5 bases of the junction unmatched. CDR3 bases: TGTGCCACCAGCAGGGGGGACAGGGCGTACCAAGAGACCCAGTACTTC. Translated: CATSRGDRAYQETQYF. Full variable domain (missing parts from reference TRBV15 and TRBJ2-5): DAMVIQNPRYQVTQFGKPVTLSCSQTLNHNVMYWYQQKSSQAPKLLFHYYDKDFNNEADTPDNFQSRRPNTSFCFLDIRSPGLGDTAMYLCATSRGDRAYQETQYFGPGTRLLVL.

A note on this clone: Mismatch with germline at one junction end may stem from a read error. The V and J genes are TRBV19 and TRBJ2-1; TRBD2 matches 14 bases. The germline V gene has CDR1 LNHDA and CDR2 SQIVND (reference sequence). The CDR3 sequence is 14 residues long. The CDR3 DNA sequence: TGCGGGACTAGCGGGAGCCTTCTGGCGAATGAGCAGTTCTTC. This codes for CGTSGSLLANEQFF.

The genes are TRBV6-6 and TRBJ1-5; unclear D gene. The CDR3 extends over 15 amino acids. CDR1 MNHNY and CDR2 SVGAGI come from the germline V gene (reference sequence). V was trimmed by 6 bases and J by 0 bases, leaving 12 bases between them. The DNA for the CDR3 is TGTGCCAGCAGAGGCACAGCTATTAGCAATCAGCCCCAGCATTTT. Protein: CASRGTAISNQPQHF.

This rearrangement joins TRBV9 to TRBJ2-2; maybe TRBD1 (6 bases). The CDR3 covers 16 residues. Germline values: CDR1 SGDLS, CDR2 YYNGEE. The V gene lost 1 base and the J gene lost 5 bases, with 15 bases spanning the gap. The CDR3 nucleotides are TGTGCCAGCAGCGTAAGCAGGGGCCAAGTAACCGGGGAGCTGTTTTTT. Encoded protein: CASSVSRGQVTGELFF.

This chain connects TRBV7-2 to TRBJ2-1; the D is unclear. This CDR3 has 14 residues. Trimming removed 1 base at V and 8 bases at J, with 12 bases between. The V gene's germline CDR1 is SGHTA and CDR2 FQGNSA. In DNA form, the CDR3 reads TGTGCCAGCAGCTTAGGGCTCCAGGTCTATGAGCAGTTCTTC. This encodes CASSLGLQVYEQFF.

The V gene is TRBV6-6, the J gene TRBJ1-2; possible D gene TRBD1, 6 bases. The CDR3 contains 13 residues. The V gene's germline CDR1 is MNHNY and CDR2 SVGAGI (reference sequence). V was trimmed by 6 bases and J by 3 bases, leaving 11 bases between them. Here the CDR3 DNA reads TGTGCCAGCAGACCCGACAGGTACTATGGCTACACCTTC. Amino acids: CASRPDRYYGYTF.

The V and J genes are TRBV19 and TRBJ1-4, with D unclear. The V end was cut by 5 bases, the J end by 7 bases, with 14 bases between. Per the germline V gene, CDR1 is LNHDA and CDR2 is SQIVND (reference sequence). The CDR3 sequence is 14 residues long. This chain's CDR3 is CASSLGQVTEKLFF. The DNA for the CDR3 is TGTGCCAGTAGTCTCGGGCAGGTGACTGAAAAACTGTTTTTT.

The chain uses TRBV27 and TRBJ1-2, with D unclear. CDR1 and CDR2 from the germline V gene are MNHEY and SMNVEV (reference sequence). This CDR3 region has 14 residues. The germline V and J ends were trimmed by 4 bases and 2 bases, with 11 bases remaining between them. The CDR3 DNA sequence: TGTGCCAGCAGTTCATCGGACGGGAACTATGGCTACACCTTC. Encoded protein: CASSSSDGNYGYTF.

The J gene is TRBJ2-6, the V gene TRBV7-3; no clear D. Germline CDR1 and CDR2: SGHTA and FQGTGA. Trimming removed 8 bases at V and 0 bases at J, with 5 bases between. There are 13 residues in the CDR3. The CDR3: CASGPSGANVLTF. CDR3 DNA: TGTGCCAGCGGTCCCTCTGGGGCCAACGTCCTGACTTTC.

This clone appeared a few times. V usage is TRBV19 and J usage is TRBJ2-2; 7 positions agree with TRBD2. The CDR3 sequence is 17 residues long. V shed 5 bases, J shed 1 base, and the junction held 10 bases outside the gene matches. CDR1 is LNHDA and CDR2 is SQIVND in the germline V gene (reference sequence). The CDR3 region has the DNA TGTGCCAGTAGTTCGAGTCCGGGACTAAAGAACACCGGGGAGCTGTTTTTT. Its translation: CASSSSPGLKNTGELFF.

J is TRBJ1-5 and V is TRBV7-3; TRBD1 might be the D (6 bases). CDR3 length: 14 residues. Per germline, CDR1 SGHTA and CDR2 FQGTGA. Trimming cost V 5 bases and J 7 bases, with 15 bases left between them. CDR3 coding DNA: TGTGCCAGCAGCCAACCGACAGGTTTCCAGCCCCAGCATTTT. As protein: CASSQPTGFQPQHF.

The rearrangement joins TRBV7-6 to TRBJ2-7, with TRBD1 matching 7 bases. The CDR3 extends over 18 amino acids. The V and J ends lost 5 bases and 7 bases, in that order; junction bases with no gene match: 23. Germline V gives CDR1 SGHVS, CDR2 FNYEAQ. The CDR3 loop reads CASSPHPTGTEGAKEQYF. As DNA, the CDR3 is TGTGCCAGCAGCCCGCACCCCACCGGGACAGAAGGGGCGAAGGAGCAGTACTTC.

This chain links TRBV30 with TRBJ2-7; perhaps TRBD2 as D (6 bases). V gave up 7 bases and J gave up 2 bases, with 15 bases separating them. CDR1 is GTSNPN and CDR2 is SVGIG in the germline V gene (reference sequence). The CDR3 contains 13 residues. Written as DNA, the CDR3 is TGTGCCTCAAACTCCGGGGGACCCTACGAGCAGTACTTC. It specifies CASNSGGPYEQYF. Variable domain in full (rest from reference TRBV30 and TRBJ2-7): SQTIHQWPATLVQPVGSPLSLECTVEGTSNPNLYWYRQAAGRGLQLLFYSVGIGQISSEVPQNLSASRPQDRQFILSSKKLLLSDSGFYLCASNSGGPYEQYFGPGTRLTVT.

The chain links TRBV14 to TRBJ2-5; D call uncertain. Germline lookup yields CDR1 SGHDN and CDR2 FVKESK. The ends were cut back, 5 bases at V and 4 bases at J, with 17 bases in the middle. CDR3 length: 15 amino acids. This CDR3 is CASSGARLARETQYF. The CDR3 coding sequence is TGTGCCAGCAGCGGTGCTAGGTTGGCCCGAGAGACCCAGTACTTC. The complete variable domain, with remaining parts taken from reference TRBV14 and TRBJ2-5, reads EAGVTQFPSHSVIEKGQTVTLRCDPISGHDNLYWYRRVMGKEIKFLLHFVKESKQDESGMPNNRFLAERTGGTYSTLKVQPAELEDSGVYFCASSGARLARETQYFGPGTRLLVL.

The V and J genes are TRBV7-9 and TRBJ2-3, with 9 positions matching TRBD2. Germline V gene sequence: CDR1 SEHNR, CDR2 FQNEAQ (reference sequence). The CDR3 runs to 19 residues. The V segment lost 2 bases and the J segment 5 bases; nucleotides outside the gene matches: 17. DNA of the CDR3: TGTGCCAGCAGCTTAATAGCGGGAGAATTTCTCCGGTTGCAAGATACGCAGTATTTT. Its protein product is CASSLIAGEFLRLQDTQYF.

The gene calls are TRBV4-3 and TRBJ2-5; 11 bases are a match to TRBD2. The CDR3 spans 15 residues. Germline V gene lookup returns CDR1 LGHNA and CDR2 YSLEER. V was pared by 4 bases and J by 5 bases, with 6 bases of the junction left unmatched. CDR3 sequence: CASSRIAGGWETQYF. CDR3 nucleotide sequence: TGCGCCAGCAGCCGAATAGCGGGAGGGTGGGAGACCCAGTACTTC.

This clone appeared a few times. The chain employs TRBV5-6 and TRBJ1-4; D gene uncertain. The V and J ends lost 2 bases and 5 bases respectively, with 7 bases between them. Germline CDR1 is SGHDT and CDR2 is YYEEEE. The CDR3 is 13 residues long. Written as DNA, the CDR3 is TGTGCCAGCAGCTTCTCGAGAAATGAAAAACTGTTTTTT. Protein product: CASSFSRNEKLFF.

V usage is TRBV2 and J usage is TRBJ2-3; D remains ambiguous. Germline loops: CDR1 SNHLY, CDR2 FYNNEI. This CDR3 region has 11 residues. Deletions cut 6 bases from V and 2 bases from J, with 3 bases between. As DNA, the CDR3 is TGTGCCAGCAGGCTCACAGATACGCAGTATTTT. Translated: CASRLTDTQYF. Looking up the rest from reference TRBV2 and TRBJ2-3 gives the full variable domain: EPEVTQTPSHQVTQMGQEVILRCVPISNHLYFYWYRQILGQKVEFLVSFYNNEISEKSEIFDDQFSVERPDGSNFTLKIRSTKLEDSAMYFCASRLTDTQYFGPGTRLTVL.